These 10 T cell receptor beta chains came from one sample sequenced in a study of spatial heterogeneity in lung cancer. Study-wide points: Higher tumor mutation counts went along with higher counts of expanded intratumoral alpha and beta TCRs.

Their specific antigens are unknown. TCRdb redid the calling of the 5' RACE reads with MiXCR, one entry per CDR3 protein. Of around 100,000 distinct CDR3 sequences detected, around 4.8% appear once; the ten largest clones hold around 21%. Stated time point: sample taken at primary tumor resection. This material consisted of lung tumor tissue, taken at surgery. The receptors shown here come from a male donor with early-stage non-small cell lung cancer.

This clonotype showed up many times. The V call is TRBV7-9, the J call TRBJ2-3; D is uncertain. V dropped 2 bases and J dropped 4 bases, with 10 bases sitting between them. Per germline, CDR1 SEHNR and CDR2 FQNEAQ (reference sequence). The CDR3 runs to 14 residues. The CDR3: CASSLTNSADTQYF. In nucleotides, the CDR3 is TGTGCCAGCAGCTTAACTAATTCGGCAGATACGCAGTATTTT.

This clonotype was detected many times. The chain joins TRBV4-1 to TRBJ2-7, with 11 bases aligning to TRBD2. The trim removed 2 bases at V and 2 bases at J, leaving 2 bases unmatched. The CDR3 extends over 15 amino acids. Germline CDR1 reads MGHRA; CDR2 reads YSYEKL. CDR3 sequence reads: CASSQTSGRTYEQYF. The CDR3 DNA is TGCGCCAGCAGCCAAACTAGCGGGAGAACCTACGAGCAGTACTTC.

This clonotype came up many times. The chain recombines TRBV20-1 with TRBJ2-3; TRBD2 agrees at 7 bases. The CDR3 runs 15 residues. CDR1 and CDR2 from the germline V gene are DFQATT and SNEGSKA (reference sequence). Losses at the gene ends were 5 bases for V and 0 bases for J; bases not matched to a gene: 8. Here the CDR3 reads CSAPPTLASTDTQYF. The CDR3, as DNA: TGCAGTGCTCCCCCGACACTAGCGAGCACAGATACGCAGTATTTT.

This clonotype was picked up many times. The chain employs TRBV28 and TRBJ2-7; 8 bases are shared with TRBD2. V was clipped by 3 bases and J by 12 bases; unmatched bases: 13. In germline, CDR1 is MDHEN, CDR2 SYDVKM. The CDR3 contains 14 residues. In DNA, the CDR3 is TGTGCCAGCAGTTTTCCGGGAGGGCTTACGAGCACGTACTTC. Translated, it gives CASSFPGGLTSTYF.

This clonotype was counted ten times or more. The chain recombines TRBV28 with TRBJ1-4; the D gene is possibly TRBD1 (5 bases). The CDR3 covers 15 residues. Between the trimmed V and J ends, which lost 5 bases and 7 bases, there was a span of 17 bases. The germline gives CDR1 MDHEN, CDR2 SYDVKM. This CDR3 is CASSPGGPLAEKLFF. CDR3 sequence (DNA): TGTGCCAGCAGTCCCGGGGGTCCGCTCGCTGAAAAACTGTTTTTT.

This clonotype was seen many times. This chain connects TRBV11-2 to TRBJ2-2; D is perhaps TRBD2 (5 bases). Germline assignment: CDR1 SGHAT and CDR2 FQNNGV. Trimming cost V 3 bases and J 3 bases, with 11 bases left between them. This CDR3 has 15 residues. The CDR3 nucleotides are TGTGCCAGCAGCTTTCTTCGGGGTTACACCGGGGAGCTGTTTTTT. Residues: CASSFLRGYTGELFF.

There are many counts of this clonotype. V and J are TRBV6-5 and TRBJ2-3; 8 nucleotides match TRBD2. The V segment lost 5 bases and the J segment 9 bases; nucleotides outside the gene matches: 7. Germline-derived CDR1 and CDR2 are MNHEY and SVGAGI. The CDR3 is 13 amino acids. DNA of the CDR3: TGTGCCAGCAGTCCCCACGCGGGGGGAACGCAGTATTTT. It encodes CASSPHAGGTQYF.

The sample holds a few counts of this clonotype. This chain connects TRBV25-1 to TRBJ2-7; D is unresolved. With 4 bases removed from V and 4 bases from J, the gap between germline ends came to 17 bases. Germline V gene sequence: CDR1 MGHDK, CDR2 SYGVNS. The CDR3 length is 15 residues. The CDR3 sequence: CASSGEVLQPYEQYF. The CDR3 DNA reads as TGTGCCAGCAGTGGCGAGGTCCTACAGCCGTACGAGCAGTACTTC.

This clonotype was counted between two and nine times. J is TRBJ2-7 and V is TRBV7-9; 8 bases are a match to TRBD2. The length of the CDR3 is 15 residues. J gave up 5 bases and V 1 base, and 7 bases lay outside the gene matches. In germline, CDR1 is SEHNR, CDR2 FQNEAQ (reference sequence). This CDR3 reads CASSLGPGGQDEQYF. In nucleotides, the CDR3 is TGTGCCAGCAGCTTAGGACCGGGAGGGCAGGACGAGCAGTACTTC.

In this sample, this clonotype turned up many times. V and J are TRBV6-6 and TRBJ1-1; D remains unclear. Germline V gene lookup returns CDR1 MNHNY and CDR2 SVGAGI (reference sequence). This CDR3 region has 14 residues. The V end lost 0 bases, the J end lost 1 base, and 6 bases lay between the germline ends. The CDR3 reads CASSYSKGNTEAFF. The CDR3 coding sequence is TGTGCCAGCAGTTACTCGAAGGGGAACACTGAAGCTTTCTTT.